One and the same sample provided the 8 T cell receptor beta chains below, sequenced in a study of T cells in Graves' hyperthyroidism and ophthalmopathy (dated by TCRdb to the late 2010s). Libraries were prepared through multiplex PCR. Sequencer: Illumina HiSeq 2000. The TCR beta CDR3 regions were amplified from RNA transcripts. The first round of RT-PCR for the TCR CDR3 was performed with the HTBI primer set and the Qiagen OneStep RT-PCR kit. TCRdb reprocessing: public reads trimmed at Q25 with fastp, clones called with MiXCR, in-frame beta chains kept. Each record represents a unique CDR3 protein, reported with the most common genes and DNA among its rows. Present in this sample are 350,000 to 400,000 distinct CDR3 sequences, approximately 19% of which were seen just once. The top ten clones comprise about 4% of the sample. Material for sequencing was blood. Receptors originate from a woman aged 18-29 years with Graves' hyperthyroidism.

The chain couples TRBV2 to TRBJ1-2; D gene unclear. With 5 bases removed from V and 2 bases from J, the gap between germline ends came to 12 bases. The CDR3 covers 14 residues. Germline CDR1 reads SNHLY; CDR2 reads FYNNEI. For the CDR3, the DNA is TGTGCCAGCAGTCAGATTGGGGTGAACTATGGCTACACCTTC. It is translated as CASSQIGVNYGYTF.

This clonotype was detected ten times or more. CDR3 protein: CASSLEGLALYEQYF. The CDR3, as DNA: TGTGCCAGCAGCTTAGAGGGACTAGCCCTCTACGAGCAGTACTTC. V and J are TRBV11-2 and TRBJ2-7; the match to TRBD2 covers 9 bases. V lost 0 bases and J lost 3; bases outside the gene matches: 3. The germline V gene has CDR1 SGHAT and CDR2 FQNNGV. This CDR3 comprises 15 residues.

Notes on this clonotype: This may arise from a read error, as a much more abundant clone is one base away. Because it lacks the conserved phenylalanine or tryptophan at the end, this CDR3 is likely a read error. This rearrangement joins TRBV20-1 to TRBJ2-2, with D tentatively TRBD1 (5 bases). Germline CDR1 is DFQATT and CDR2 is SNEGSKA (reference sequence). Trimming shortened V by 1 base and J by 4 bases, and 10 bases separated the two germline ends. The CDR3 runs 14 residues. CDR3 nucleotides: TGCAGTGCTAGAGGGCAGGGTGGCACCGGGGAGCTGTTTTAT. Translating it yields CSARGQGGTGELFY.

This clonotype was detected many times. The genes are TRBV10-3 and TRBJ1-2; TRBD1 agrees at 9 bases. Germline CDR1 ENHRY, CDR2 SYGVKD. V lost 0 bases, J lost 4 bases, and 3 bases stayed unmatched. The CDR3 sequence is 15 residues long. The CDR3 protein is CAISESGQGSYGYTF. For the CDR3, the DNA is TGTGCCATCAGTGAGTCAGGACAGGGGAGCTATGGCTACACCTTC.

In this sample, this clonotype turned up many times. The chain carries TRBV2 and TRBJ2-2; 7 bases line up with TRBD2. Germline V lookup: CDR1 SNHLY, CDR2 FYNNEI. V shed 2 bases, J shed 5 bases, and the junction held 5 bases outside the gene matches. The length of the CDR3 is 15 residues. The CDR3 sequence: CASSETQGGTGELFF. The CDR3 bases are TGTGCCAGCAGTGAAACCCAGGGAGGGACCGGGGAGCTGTTTTTT.

This clonotype was observed at least ten times. V gene TRBV7-2 combines with J gene TRBJ2-7; D unresolved. The CDR3 consists of 12 residues. Trimming took off 4 bases at V and 4 bases at J, with 8 bases between the two ends. Germline V lookup: CDR1 SGHTA, CDR2 FQGNSA. Here the CDR3 DNA reads TGTGCCAGCAGCTCCCTCTCATACGAGCAGTACTTC. Translation gives CASSSLSYEQYF.

This clonotype was picked up many times. CDR3: CASSSYLVAEAFF. Here the CDR3 DNA reads TGTGCCAGCAGCTCCTACCTTGTCGCTGAAGCTTTCTTT. This rearrangement joins TRBV7-2 to TRBJ1-1; D is unclear. This CDR3 has 13 amino acids. V lost 4 bases to trimming and J lost 6 bases, with 12 bases between them. Per germline, CDR1 SGHTA and CDR2 FQGNSA.

V is TRBV5-1 and J is TRBJ1-1, with D perhaps matching TRBD1 (6 bases). Germline-derived CDR1 and CDR2 are SGHRS and YFSETQ. This CDR3 has 16 amino acids. V lost 3 bases to trimming and J lost 6 bases, with 21 bases between them. The CDR3 protein is CASSWEGGQPAAEAFF. Here the CDR3 DNA reads TGCGCCAGCAGCTGGGAGGGTGGACAGCCCGCTGCTGAAGCTTTCTTT. The complete variable domain, with remaining parts taken from reference TRBV5-1 and TRBJ1-1, reads KAGVTQTPRYLIKTRGQQVTLSCSPISGHRSVSWYQQTPGQGLQFLFEYFSETQRNKGNFPGRFSGRQFSNSRSEMNVSTLELGDSALYLCASSWEGGQPAAEAFFGQGTRLTVV.